This record concerns one T cell receptor beta chain sequence. The antigen is not known. Germline CDR1 is GTSNPN and CDR2 is SVGIG (reference sequence). The CDR3 is 13 residues long. Trimming cost V 1 base and J 1 base, with 5 bases left between them. The entry originates in a study of cytomegalovirus exposure and HLA in healthy donors. Findings and caveats of the study: Common viral pathogens were later found to be apparently linked to several of the most significant clusters. According to an earlier analysis, most TCR beta V segments yielded productive rearrangements about 90% or about 30% of the time.

13 Jbeta primers and 60 Vbeta primers were used for the PCR. Produced via immunoSEQ multiplex PCR; TCRdb's table is partial and in-frame only. The sample contains about 150,000 clones, less than 85% of which appear only once. This TCR derives from a woman aged 45-65 years in good health and CMV-seropositive. This rearrangement joins TRBV30 to TRBJ1-5, with D uncertain. The sequenced sample was PBMCs. DNA for the CDR3: TGTGCCTGGAGTGGTGGCAGCAATCAGCCCCAGCATTTT. It is translated as CAWSGGSNQPQHF.